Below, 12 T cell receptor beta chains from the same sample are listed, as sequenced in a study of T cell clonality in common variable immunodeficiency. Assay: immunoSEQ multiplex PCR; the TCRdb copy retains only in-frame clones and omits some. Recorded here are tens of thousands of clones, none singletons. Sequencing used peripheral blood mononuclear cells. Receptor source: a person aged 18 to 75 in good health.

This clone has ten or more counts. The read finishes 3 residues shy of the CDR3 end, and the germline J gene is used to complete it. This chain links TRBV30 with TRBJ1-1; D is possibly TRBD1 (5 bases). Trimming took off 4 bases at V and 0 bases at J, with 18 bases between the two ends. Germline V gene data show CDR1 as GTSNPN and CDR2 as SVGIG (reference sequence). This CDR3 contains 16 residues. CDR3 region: CAWNAQGVGVNTEAFF. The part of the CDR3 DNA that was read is TGTGCCTGGAATGCCCAAGGGGTAGGGGTGAACACTGAA.

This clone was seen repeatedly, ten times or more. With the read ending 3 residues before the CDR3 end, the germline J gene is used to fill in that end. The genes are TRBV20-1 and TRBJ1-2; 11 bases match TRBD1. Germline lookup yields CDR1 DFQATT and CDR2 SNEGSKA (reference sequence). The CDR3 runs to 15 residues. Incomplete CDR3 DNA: TGCAGTGCTATAAAGGGACAGGGGGGAATTATGGGC. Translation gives CSAIKGQGGIMG. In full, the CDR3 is CSAIKGQGGIMGYTF.

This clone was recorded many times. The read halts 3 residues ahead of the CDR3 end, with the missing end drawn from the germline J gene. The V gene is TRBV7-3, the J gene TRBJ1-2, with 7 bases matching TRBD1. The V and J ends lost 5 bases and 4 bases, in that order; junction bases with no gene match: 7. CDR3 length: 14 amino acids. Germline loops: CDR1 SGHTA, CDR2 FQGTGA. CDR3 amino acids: CASSPGTVSYGYTF. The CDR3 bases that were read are TGTGCCAGCAGCCCGGGGACAGTTTCCTATGGC.

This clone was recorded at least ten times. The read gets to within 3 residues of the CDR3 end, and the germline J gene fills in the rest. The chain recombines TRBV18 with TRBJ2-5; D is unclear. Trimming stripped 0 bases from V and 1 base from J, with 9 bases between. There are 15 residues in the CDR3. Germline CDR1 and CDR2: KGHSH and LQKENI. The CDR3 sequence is CASSPPQESQETQYF. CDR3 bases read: TGTGCCAGCTCACCACCTCAGGAGAGCCAAGAGACC.

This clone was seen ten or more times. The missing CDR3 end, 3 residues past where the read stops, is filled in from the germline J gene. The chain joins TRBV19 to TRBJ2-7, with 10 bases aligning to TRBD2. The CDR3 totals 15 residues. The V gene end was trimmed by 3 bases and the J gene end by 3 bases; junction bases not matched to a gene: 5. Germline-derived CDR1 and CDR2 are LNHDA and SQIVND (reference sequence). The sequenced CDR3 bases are TGTGCCAGTAGTATGCCTAGCGGGAGTATCTACGAG. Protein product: CASSMPSGSIYE. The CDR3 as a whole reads CASSMPSGSIYEQYF.

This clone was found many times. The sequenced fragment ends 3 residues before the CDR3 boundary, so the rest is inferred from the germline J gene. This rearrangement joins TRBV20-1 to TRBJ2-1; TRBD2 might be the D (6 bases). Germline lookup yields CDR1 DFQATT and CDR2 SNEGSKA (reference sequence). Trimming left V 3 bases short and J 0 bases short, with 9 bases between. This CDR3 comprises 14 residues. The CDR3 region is CSASPGDSYNEQFF. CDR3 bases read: TGCAGTGCTAGTCCGGGGGACTCCTACAATGAG.

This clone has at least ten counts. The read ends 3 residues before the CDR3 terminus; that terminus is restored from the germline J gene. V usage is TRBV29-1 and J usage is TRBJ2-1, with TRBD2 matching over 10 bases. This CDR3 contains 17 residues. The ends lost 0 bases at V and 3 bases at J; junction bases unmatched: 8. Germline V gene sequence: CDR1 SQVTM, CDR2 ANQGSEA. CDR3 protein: CSVEEPPSGRYYNEQFF. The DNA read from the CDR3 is TGCAGCGTTGAAGAGCCCCCTAGCGGGAGATACTACAATGAG.

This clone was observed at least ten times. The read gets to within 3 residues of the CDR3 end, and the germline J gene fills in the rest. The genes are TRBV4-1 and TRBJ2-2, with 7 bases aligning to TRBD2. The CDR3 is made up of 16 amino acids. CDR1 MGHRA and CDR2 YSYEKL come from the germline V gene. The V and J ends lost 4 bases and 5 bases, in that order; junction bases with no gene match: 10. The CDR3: CASSLQTSLRTGELFF. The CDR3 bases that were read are TGCGCCAGCAGCCTTCAGACTAGCTTACGGACCGGGGAG.

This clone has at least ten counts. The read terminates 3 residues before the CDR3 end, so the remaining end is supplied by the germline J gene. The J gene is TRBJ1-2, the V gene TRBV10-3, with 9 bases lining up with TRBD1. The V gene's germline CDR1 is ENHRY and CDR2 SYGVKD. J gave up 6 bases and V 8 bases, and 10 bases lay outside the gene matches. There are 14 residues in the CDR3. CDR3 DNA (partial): TGTGCCATCGGAAGGGGACAGGGAAGCGATGGC. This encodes CAIGRGQGSDG. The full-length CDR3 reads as CAIGRGQGSDGYTF.

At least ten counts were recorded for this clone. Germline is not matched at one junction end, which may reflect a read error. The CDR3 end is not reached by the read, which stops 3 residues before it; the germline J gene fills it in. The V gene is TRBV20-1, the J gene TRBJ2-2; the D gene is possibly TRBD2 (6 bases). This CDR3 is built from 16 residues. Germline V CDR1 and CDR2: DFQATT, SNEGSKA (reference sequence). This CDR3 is CSARDSRGGDTGGLFF. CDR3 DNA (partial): TGCAGTGCTAGAGATTCGCGTGGTGGTGACACCGGGGGG.

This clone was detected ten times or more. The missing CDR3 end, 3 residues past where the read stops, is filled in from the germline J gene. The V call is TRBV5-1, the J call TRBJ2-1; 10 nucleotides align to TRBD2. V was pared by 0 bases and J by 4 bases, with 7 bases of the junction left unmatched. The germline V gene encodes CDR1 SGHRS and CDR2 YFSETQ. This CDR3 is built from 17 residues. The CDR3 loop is CASSLGASGGPYNEQFF. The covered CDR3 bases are TGCGCCAGCAGCTTGGGGGCTAGCGGGGGTCCTTACAATGAG.

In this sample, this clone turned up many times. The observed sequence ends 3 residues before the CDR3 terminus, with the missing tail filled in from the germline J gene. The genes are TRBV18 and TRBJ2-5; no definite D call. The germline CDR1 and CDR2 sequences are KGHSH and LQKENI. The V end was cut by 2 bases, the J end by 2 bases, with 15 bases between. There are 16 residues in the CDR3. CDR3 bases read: TGTGCCAGCTCACCAAATATACAGACCAGTCAAGAGACC. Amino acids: CASSPNIQTSQET. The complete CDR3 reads CASSPNIQTSQETQYF.